These T cell receptor beta chains were read from a single sample in a study of long-term antiretroviral therapy in people with HIV. Generated by immunoSEQ multiplex PCR, the TCRdb table keeps only in-frame clones and is missing some. The repertoire has more than 15,000 clones, 85% to 90% of them found once; the top ten carry approximately 14%. Sample: unsorted PBMCs, taken more than 2.2 years before starting antiretroviral therapy. These receptors all stem from a woman aged 25 to 39 with HIV. The CDR3 runs from the conserved cysteine through the conserved F or W. D genes are given only for firm matches. The size of a clone is reported for some rows only, either as once, few or many, or as a class for expanded clones.

TRBJ2-1 | TRBV18 | . | 15 | TRBD1 | CASSPGQAQAGEQFF | TGTGCCAGCTCACCTGGACAGGCCCAGGCGGGCGAGCAGTTCTTC
TRBJ1-1 | TRBV5-1 | . | 16 | TRBD1 | CASSQLGLTGGAEAFF | TGCGCCAGCAGCCAACTGGGTCTTACAGGGGGCGCTGAAGCTTTCTTT
TRBJ2-7 | TRBV6-1 | . | 14 | . | CASSEAGDNYEQYF | TGTGCCAGCAGTGAAGCGGGCGACAACTACGAGCAGTACTTC
TRBJ1-6 | TRBV6-1 | . | 12 | . | CASTLDSPPLHF | TGTGCCAGCACCCTGGACTCTCCACCCCTCCACTTT
TRBJ1-4 | TRBV5-1 | . | 15 | TRBD1 | CASSLGDRENEKLFF | TGCGCCAGCAGCTTGGGGGACAGGGAAAATGAAAAACTGTTTTTT
TRBJ2-5 | TRBV7-2 | . | 17 | TRBD2 | CASSLVPLTSGEETQYF | TGTGCCAGCAGCTTAGTTCCTTTGACTAGCGGGGAGGAGACCCAGTACTTC
TRBJ1-2 | TRBV7-8 | . | 15 | . | CASCPRAGANYGYTF | TGTGCCAGCTGCCCCCGGGCCGGTGCTAACTATGGCTACACCTTC
TRBJ2-7 | TRBV6-1 | few | 11 | . | CASSEAYEQYF | TGTGCCAGCAGTGAAGCCTACGAGCAGTACTTC
TRBJ2-3 | TRBV6-6 | . | 13 | TRBD1 | CASQDRDTDTQYF | TGTGCCAGCCAAGACAGGGACACAGATACGCAGTATTTT
TRBJ2-5 | TRBV5-1 | . | 15 | TRBD1 | CASSFRDRGVKTQYF | TGCGCCAGCAGCTTTCGGGACAGGGGAGTCAAGACCCAGTACTTC
TRBJ1-2 | TRBV11-2 | . | 15 | . | CASSSRAGIGYGYTF | TGTGCCAGCAGTTCGCGGGCGGGGATAGGGTATGGCTACACCTTC
TRBJ2-7 | TRBV30 | . | 14 | . | CAWSVGGGSYEQYF | TGTGCCTGGAGTGTTGGAGGGGGATCCTACGAGCAGTACTTC
TRBJ1-3 | TRBV18 | . | 16 | TRBD1 | CASSPQTGTSGNTIYF | TGTGCCAGCTCACCCCAGACAGGGACCTCTGGAAACACCATATATTTT
TRBJ1-2 | TRBV5-1 | . | 14 | . | CASSLEGGALRYTF | TGCGCCAGCAGCTTGGAAGGGGGGGCTCTCCGATACACCTTC
TRBJ2-2 | TRBV19 | once | 15 | TRBD2 | CASSLGLGGSGELFF | TGTGCCAGTAGTCTAGGACTAGGCGGGAGCGGGGAGCTGTTTTTT
TRBJ2-2 | TRBV5-1 | once | 14 | . | CASSLEGYTGELFF | TGCGCCAGCAGCTTGGAAGGGTACACCGGGGAGCTGTTTTTT
TRBJ1-2 | TRBV7-9 | . | 13 | . | CASSDSGSSGYTF | TGTGCCAGCAGCGACAGTGGGAGTAGTGGCTACACCTTC
TRBJ2-7 | TRBV27 | . | 16 | TRBD1 | CASSLLPGQGPYEQYF | TGTGCCAGCAGTTTACTACCGGGACAGGGACCCTACGAGCAGTACTTC
TRBJ1-1 | TRBV6-1 | . | 14 | . | CASSLGGGSTEAFF | TGTGCCAGCAGTCTAGGGGGAGGTTCCACTGAAGCTTTCTTT
TRBJ2-5 | TRBV4-3 | . | 17 | TRBD2 | CASSPQGRGGPPETQYF | TGCGCCAGCAGCCCTCAAGGCCGCGGGGGGCCCCCAGAGACCCAGTACTTC
TRBJ1-2 | TRBV7-9 | . | 16 | . | CASSQTAWAPNYGYTF | TGTGCCAGCAGCCAAACGGCATGGGCCCCTAACTATGGCTACACCTTC
TRBJ1-2 | TRBV5-4 | . | 13 | . | CASSPPGTQGYTF | TGTGCCAGCAGCCCGCCGGGAACACAGGGCTACACCTTC
TRBJ1-2 | TRBV9 | . | 17 | . | CASSVGGGHPSRYGYTF | TGTGCCAGCAGCGTAGGTGGGGGACACCCATCTAGGTATGGCTACACCTTC
TRBJ2-1 | TRBV7-9 | . | 15 | . | CASGPPQQGYNEQFF | TGTGCCAGCGGGCCTCCCCAACAGGGCTACAATGAGCAGTTCTTC
TRBJ2-7 | TRBV25-1 | once | 14 | . | CASSDGADAYEQYF | TGTGCCAGCAGTGATGGTGCGGATGCCTACGAGCAGTACTTC
TRBJ1-1 | TRBV2 | . | 13 | . | CASSGGFTTEAFF | TGTGCCAGCAGCGGAGGGTTTACCACTGAAGCTTTCTTT
TRBJ1-3 | TRBV7-2 | . | 15 | . | CASSPNRDSGNTIYF | TGTGCCAGCAGCCCTAACAGGGACTCTGGAAACACCATATATTTT
TRBJ1-1 | TRBV5-4 | . | 15 | . | CASSLADRQNTEAFF | TGTGCCAGCAGCTTGGCCGACAGGCAGAACACTGAAGCTTTCTTT
TRBJ2-7 | TRBV5-1 | . | 15 | . | CASYRGTSSSYEQYF | TGCGCCAGCTACCGAGGGACTTCAAGCTCCTACGAGCAGTACTTC
TRBJ2-5 | TRBV19 | . | 14 | . | CASSIVGGQETQYF | TGTGCCAGTAGTATCGTAGGGGGCCAAGAGACCCAGTACTTC
TRBJ1-2 | TRBV7-8 | once | 17 | . | CASSLANGPDGNYGYTF | TGTGCCAGCAGCTTAGCGAACGGGCCAGATGGAAACTATGGCTACACCTTC
TRBJ2-5 | TRBV10-3 | . | 14 | . | CAISEGGTLETQYF | TGTGCCATCAGTGAAGGTGGTACGCTAGAGACCCAGTACTTC
TRBJ2-5 | TRBV2 | . | 15 | . | CASSAFLGFQETQYF | TGTGCCAGCAGCGCATTCCTAGGATTCCAAGAGACCCAGTACTTC
TRBJ1-5 | TRBV4-3 | . | 13 | . | CASSQDPNQPQHF | TGCGCCAGCAGCCAGGACCCTAATCAGCCCCAGCATTTT
TRBJ1-1 | TRBV7-2 | . | 13 | . | CASSSDSYTEAFF | TGTGCCAGCAGCTCGGACAGTTACACTGAAGCTTTCTTT
TRBJ1-6 | TRBV13 | . | 18 | . | CASSPIVGAGLGNSPLHF | TGTGCCAGCAGCCCCATCGTGGGGGCAGGGCTGGGTAATTCACCCCTCCACTTT
TRBJ1-2 | TRBV4-1 | . | 14 | . | CASSQDRERYGYTF | TGCGCCAGCAGCCAAGACAGGGAACGCTATGGCTACACCTTC
TRBJ2-7 | TRBV4-1 | . | 15 | . | CASSQTDSSSYEQYF | TGCGCCAGCAGCCAAACAGACAGTAGCTCCTACGAGCAGTACTTC
TRBJ1-1 | TRBV27 | . | 14 | . | CASSFMRGNTEAFF | TGTGCCAGCAGTTTTATGCGGGGGAACACTGAAGCTTTCTTT
TRBJ1-5 | TRBV7-9 | . | 14 | TRBD1 | CASSGGTGNQPQHF | TGTGCCAGCAGCGGGGGGACAGGCAATCAGCCCCAGCATTTT
TRBJ2-7 | TRBV20-1 | . | 11 | TRBD1 | CSAKTGGEQYF | TGCAGTGCCAAGACAGGGGGCGAGCAGTACTTC
TRBJ1-3 | TRBV19 | . | 13 | . | CASGRSEGNTIYF | TGTGCCAGCGGGAGGTCGGAAGGAAACACCATATATTTT
TRBJ2-4 | TRBV7-9 | . | 16 | . | CASSLGAGLDKNIQYF | TGTGCCAGCAGCTTAGGGGCAGGGCTTGACAAAAACATTCAGTACTTC
TRBJ1-1 | TRBV5-5 | . | 13 | . | CASSLEAGLPAFF | TGTGCCAGCAGTCTGGAGGCAGGGTTGCCAGCTTTCTTT
TRBJ1-2 | TRBV19 | . | 17 | . | CASSPRREGRGNYGYTF | TGTGCCAGTAGTCCCCGACGAGAGGGCAGGGGTAACTATGGCTACACCTTC
TRBJ2-5 | TRBV5-5 | . | 13 | . | CASSVQVLETQYF | TGTGCCAGCAGCGTCCAGGTACTGGAGACCCAGTACTTC
TRBJ1-4 | TRBV30 | . | 15 | TRBD1 | CAWNARTGNNEKLFF | TGTGCCTGGAATGCCCGGACAGGGAATAATGAAAAACTGTTTTTT
TRBJ2-7 | TRBV2 | . | 15 | . | CASSGYAPRDYEQYF | TGTGCCAGCAGTGGTTACGCTCCTCGGGACTACGAGCAGTACTTC
TRBJ2-5 | TRBV6-6 | . | 15 | TRBD2 | CASSPGGSVGETQYF | TGTGCCAGCAGTCCGGGGGGATCGGTAGGAGAGACCCAGTACTTC
TRBJ2-7 | TRBV7-2 | . | 12 | . | CASSRTAFEQYF | TGTGCCAGCAGCCGGACGGCCTTTGAGCAGTACTTC
TRBJ1-2 | TRBV2 | . | 13 | . | CASIKDSNYGYTF | TGTGCCAGCATTAAAGACAGCAACTATGGCTACACCTTC
TRBJ2-5 | TRBV30 | . | 14 | . | CASLTETKRETQYF | TGTGCCTCCCTGACGGAGACGAAGAGGGAGACCCAGTACTTC
TRBJ1-4 | TRBV7-9 | . | 15 | . | CASSLRGPGDEKLFF | TGTGCCAGCAGCCTCCGGGGCCCGGGGGATGAAAAACTGTTTTTT
TRBJ1-2 | TRBV6-6 | . | 15 | . | CASRSGTGSSRGYTF | TGTGCCAGCCGGAGTGGGACGGGCAGTTCAAGAGGCTACACCTTC
TRBJ2-1 | TRBV12-5 | once | 16 | TRBD2 | CASGLSLAGGYNEQFF | TGTGCTAGTGGTTTGTCTTTAGCGGGGGGTTACAATGAGCAGTTCTTC
TRBJ2-7 | TRBV7-2 | . | 16 | TRBD1 | CASSLLGGTDSYEQYF | TGTGCCAGCAGCCTTTTGGGTGGGACAGACTCCTACGAGCAGTACTTC
TRBJ1-2 | TRBV28 | . | 13 | . | CASSVRGSYGYTF | TGTGCCAGCAGTGTCCGGGGATCTTATGGCTACACCTTC
TRBJ1-6 | TRBV7-8 | . | 15 | . | CASSYAGTYNSPLHF | TGTGCCAGCAGCTATGCGGGGACCTATAATTCACCCCTCCACTTT
TRBJ2-7 | TRBV29-1 | . | 14 | TRBD1 | CSVEPWDRKYEQYF | TGCAGCGTTGAACCTTGGGACAGGAAGTACGAGCAGTACTTC